The 10 T cell receptor beta chains presented below share a single source sample, sequenced in a study of PD-1 blockade in classical Hodgkin lymphoma. Measured with immunoSEQ multiplex PCR; TCRdb has only the in-frame clones, and not every one. This table holds about 33,000 clones, 94% found once. Indicated time point: newly diagnosed, previously untreated cHL patient sample. Sample: peripheral blood mononuclear cells (PBMCs). These receptors all stem from a human donor with classical Hodgkin lymphoma.

The rearrangement uses TRBV28 and TRBJ1-1, with D unresolved. This CDR3 has 12 amino acids. Trimming removed 2 bases at V and 2 bases at J, with 3 bases between. Per the germline V gene, CDR1 is MDHEN and CDR2 is SYDVKM. The CDR3 loop is CASSLGNTEAFF. Here the CDR3 DNA reads TGTGCCAGCAGTTTAGGCAACACTGAAGCTTTCTTT.

CDR3 bases: TGCGCCAGCAGTCGGGGGTCTCGGGCTCAGCCCCAGCATTTT. Translation gives CASSRGSRAQPQHF. The chain has TRBV10-2 and TRBJ1-5; the D gene is possibly TRBD1 (5 bases). The CDR3 length is 14 residues. CDR1 is WSHSY, CDR2 SAAADI, per germline. The V gene lost 5 bases and the J gene lost 6 bases, with 14 bases spanning the gap.

The genes are TRBV5-1 and TRBJ2-7; TRBD2 matches 7 bases. This CDR3 region has 15 residues. Germline assignment: CDR1 SGHRS and CDR2 YFSETQ. V shed 1 base, J shed 7 bases, and the junction held 11 bases outside the gene matches. The CDR3 nucleotides are TGCGCCAGCAGCTTGAGTAGCGGGTTGGATCTGGAGCAGTACTTC. Translating gives CASSLSSGLDLEQYF.

V usage is TRBV5-1 and J usage is TRBJ1-5; 7 positions agree with TRBD1. J was trimmed by 1 base and V by 4 bases; bases with no gene match: 2. From germline, CDR1 is SGHRS and CDR2 YFSETQ. This CDR3 is built from 14 residues. This CDR3 reads CASSQGESNQPQHF. CDR3 bases: TGCGCCAGCAGCCAGGGGGAGAGCAATCAGCCCCAGCATTTT.

The V call is TRBV6-5, the J call TRBJ1-5; maybe TRBD1 (6 bases). The CDR3 spans 15 residues. Trimming shortened V by 7 bases and J by 4 bases, and 17 bases separated the two germline ends. Germline loops: CDR1 MNHEY, CDR2 SVGAGI. DNA for the CDR3: TGTGCCAGCACTCAAACAGGGTTATGGAATCAGCCCCAGCATTTT. Its protein product is CASTQTGLWNQPQHF.

CDR3 protein: CASGLVISLAEQFF. The CDR3 coding sequence is TGTGCTAGTGGTTTGGTAATTTCACTAGCGGAGCAGTTCTTC. The chain couples TRBV12-5 to TRBJ2-1; 7 bases match TRBD2. This CDR3 is 14 amino acids long. V lost 0 bases, J lost 10 bases, and 6 bases stayed unmatched. From germline, CDR1 is LGHNT and CDR2 FRNRAP.

The chain is built from TRBV27 and TRBJ2-1; D uncertain. The CDR3 loop spans 14 amino acids. The V and J ends lost 1 base and 8 bases respectively, with 12 bases between them. CDR1 is MNHEY and CDR2 is SMNVEV in the germline V gene (reference sequence). CDR3 loop: CASSLLGGNDEQFF. CDR3 in DNA: TGTGCCAGCAGTTTATTAGGTGGGAACGATGAGCAGTTCTTC.

This sequence joins TRBV10-1 and TRBJ2-1, with no clear D. Trimming pared 8 bases from V and 14 bases from J, leaving 7 bases between. The germline gives CDR1 WNHNN, CDR2 SYGVQD (reference sequence). This CDR3 comprises 8 residues. CDR3 region: CASPIKFF. The CDR3 DNA is TGCGCCAGCCCCATAAAGTTCTTC.

This rearrangement joins TRBV27 to TRBJ1-1; possible D gene TRBD1, 6 bases. V lost 2 bases, J lost 4 bases, and 20 bases lay in between. The CDR3 contains 17 residues. Germline V CDR1 and CDR2: MNHEY, SMNVEV (reference sequence). This CDR3 reads CASSLGGAKGLGTEAFF. The CDR3 DNA sequence: TGTGCCAGCAGTTTAGGGGGGGCGAAGGGTCTGGGCACTGAAGCTTTCTTT.

In its sample, this clone was seen once. The CDR3 sequence is CASTSSLGRGGETQYF. The DNA of the CDR3 is TGCGCCAGCACATCGAGCTTGGGCAGGGGAGGTGAGACCCAGTACTTC. The rearrangement uses TRBV5-1 and TRBJ2-5, with D perhaps assigned TRBD1 or TRBD2 (6 bases each). Trimming cost V 6 bases and J 5 bases, with 23 bases left between them. Per the germline V gene, CDR1 is SGHRS and CDR2 is YFSETQ. The CDR3 loop spans 16 amino acids.